Sequencing of this T cell receptor (beta chain) was carried out in a study of tissue T cells after allogeneic stem cell transplantation. Study-wide results and caveats: Few T cell clones were shared across patients, but motif clusters showed tissue-specific shared signatures. In patients and mice, blood and spleen missed much of tissue repertoire.

Germline lookup yields CDR1 SGHLS and CDR2 HYDKME. There are 12 residues in the CDR3. Trimming pared 0 bases from V and 4 bases from J, leaving 6 bases between. CDR3 sequences, V/J genes, frequencies and template counts came from survey-depth TCRbeta sequencing. Sequenced by immunoSEQ multiplex PCR; TCRdb stores in-frame clones only, minus some. The sample records around 4,800 clones, approximately 49% being singletons. In its sample, this clone was seen a few times. The antigen is unknown. The gene names given are mouse names. The missing CDR3 end, 1 residue past where the read stops, is filled in from the germline J gene. Time point noted: mouse harvest day 14 after allogeneic transplant. Each mouse received 10^7 T-cell-depleted marrow cells plus 10^6 splenic CD5+ T cells by tail vein. Tissues came from B6→BALB/c major-mismatch GVHD mice at day 7 or 14.

The clonotype originates from a female BALB/c mouse given C57BL/6 T cells with graft-versus-host disease after an allogeneic hematopoietic cell transplant. The chain couples TRBV12-2 to TRBJ2-7; no reliable D call. Sequencing input: lymph node tissue. This CDR3 reads CASSLAEYEQYF. The covered CDR3 bases are TGTGCCAGCTCTCTCGCTGAGTATGAACAGTAC. Drawing the rest from reference TRBV12-2 and TRBJ2-7, the complete variable domain is NSGVVQSPRYIIKGKGERSILKCIPISGHLSVAWYQQTQGQELKFFIQHYDKMERDKGNLPSRFSVQQFDDYHSEMNMSALELEDSAVYFCASSLAEYEQYFGPGTRLTVL.